This TCR beta chain is from a study of CD8+ T cells in alopecia areata. Study findings and constraints: Researchers reported that TCR sharing among patients proved less clear than in mice, possibly HLA-linked.

Both peripheral blood and punch biopsies of lesional scalp skin were obtained from patients who had alopecia areata. The sequencing template was cDNA reverse transcribed from extracted RNA. Some clones are missing from TCRdb's copy, which holds only in-frame ones; the method was immunoSEQ multiplex PCR. Seen here are roughly 59,000 clones, around 49% observed once, and the top ten hold approximately 18%. A remark on this clone: Antigen unknown.

This CDR3 region has 14 residues. V lost 0 bases and J 3 bases, leaving 11 bases between the germline ends. CDR1 is SQVTM, CDR2 ANQGSEA, per germline. This sequence joins TRBV29-1 and TRBJ1-2; D is uncertain. The material was CD8+ T cells sorted from blood, obtained at week 0. The sequence derives from a human donor with alopecia areata. Here the CDR3 reads CSVEDDGPDYGYTF. The CDR3 bases are TGCAGCGTTGAAGACGACGGACCCGACTATGGCTACACCTTC.